The 22 T cell receptor beta chains below were found in one sample sequenced in a study of blood T cells in healthy people across ages. With a J-beta primer mix and a sample-barcoded 5' primer, a second PCR ran about 7 to 11 cycles. TCRdb re-analysed the 5' RACE reads in MiXCR, keeping a single row per CDR3 protein. The data show 750,000 to 950,000 distinct CDR3 sequences, about 55% seen once. The sequenced sample was blood. The receptors come from an elderly man in good health.

The V gene is TRBV5-4, the J gene TRBJ2-6, with D possibly TRBD2 on 5 matching bases. Germline V lookup: CDR1 SGHNT, CDR2 YYREEE (reference sequence). This CDR3 comprises 16 residues. Trimming pared 4 bases from V and 0 bases from J, leaving 11 bases between. The CDR3 sequence is CASSRGSSSGANVLTF. The CDR3 DNA reads TGTGCCAGCAGCCGAGGGAGTTCCTCTGGGGCCAACGTCCTGACTTTC.

This clonotype was counted between two and nine times. The V and J genes are TRBV12-3 or TRBV12-4 and TRBJ2-1, with D possibly matching TRBD2 (7 bases). Trimming removed 6 bases from V and 7 bases from J, with 16 bases in between. The CDR3 contains 14 residues. The chain's CDR3 is CASRGGPTHNEQFF. DNA for the CDR3: TGTGCCAGCAGGGGGGGGCCCACGCATAATGAGCAGTTCTTC.

J is TRBJ2-1 and V is TRBV4-2, with 13 bases identical to TRBD2. J gave up 6 bases and V 0 bases, and 11 bases lay outside the gene matches. Germline CDR1 and CDR2: LGHNA and YNFKEQ. The CDR3 totals 19 residues. The CDR3 DNA reads TGTGCCAGCAGCCAAGATCCCCCTGGACTAGCGGGAGTGTTCAATGAGCAGTTCTTC. It specifies CASSQDPPGLAGVFNEQFF.

The V and J genes are TRBV28 and TRBJ1-1; maybe TRBD1 (6 bases). The CDR3 covers 13 residues. V lost 10 bases to trimming and J lost 1 base, with 13 bases between them. Germline V CDR1 and CDR2: MDHEN, SYDVKM. Here the CDR3 DNA reads TGTGCCAACAGATCGACAGGGAACACTGAAGCTTTCTTT. This gives the protein CANRSTGNTEAFF.

This clonotype has more than one count but fewer than ten. The chain links TRBV6-6 to TRBJ2-5; 8 nucleotides align to TRBD2. Looked up from germline, CDR1 is MNHNY and CDR2 is SVGAGI (reference sequence). The junction had 7 bases not matched to a gene; V was cut back by 2 bases and J by 5 bases. The CDR3 has 15 amino acids. CDR3 region: CASSYSGSASETQYF. In DNA form, the CDR3 reads TGTGCCAGCAGTTACAGCGGGAGCGCCTCGGAGACCCAGTACTTC.

This clonotype was observed a few times. The CDR3 region is CSVDTIAGGGSEETQYF. The DNA of the CDR3 is TGCAGCGTGGACACTATTGCGGGAGGAGGATCGGAAGAGACCCAGTACTTC. The chain combines TRBV29-1 with TRBJ2-5; 8 bases map to TRBD2. Trimming took 6 bases from V and 3 from J; bases not matched to a gene: 18. The germline gives CDR1 SQVTM, CDR2 ANQGSEA. The CDR3 is 17 residues long.

In its sample, this clonotype was seen once. This chain uses TRBV5-5 with TRBJ2-5; 8 bases align to TRBD2. The J call may not be correct, given that the DNA end is closer to TRBJ2-7. There are 15 residues in the CDR3. Germline V gives CDR1 SGHKS, CDR2 YYEKEE (reference sequence). The CDR3 nucleotides are TGTGCCAGCAGCTTGGGTGTAGCGGGGCTCTACGAGCAGTACTTC. Translation gives CASSLGVAGLYEQYF.

The chain is built from TRBV20-1 and TRBJ2-5, with a possible D match to TRBD2 (6 bases). The J call may be in error: the DNA end matches TRBJ2-1 better. The CDR3 contains 15 residues. In germline, CDR1 is DFQATT, CDR2 SNEGSKA (reference sequence). For the CDR3, the DNA is TGCAGTGCTAGAAAACGGGACGCGGGACGAGAGACCCAGTTCTTC. Its translation: CSARKRDAGRETQFF.

This clonotype was recorded a few times. The chain joins TRBV28 to TRBJ2-3; possible D gene TRBD2, 6 bases. Germline-derived CDR1 and CDR2 are MDHEN and SYDVKM. This CDR3 spans 14 amino acids. V lost 3 bases, J lost 4 bases, and 11 bases lay in between. Here the CDR3 DNA reads TGTGCCAGCAGTTTCCGGACGGGGGCAGATACGCAGTATTTT. Protein: CASSFRTGADTQYF. Together with reference TRBV28 and TRBJ2-3, the CDR3 gives the full variable domain: DVKVTQSSRYLVKRTGEKVFLECVQDMDHENMFWYRQDPGLGLRLIYFSYDVKMKEKGDIPEGYSVSREKKERFSLILESASTNQTSMYLCASSFRTGADTQYFGPGTRLTVL.

The chain is built from TRBV7-2 and TRBJ1-6; D perhaps matches TRBD1 (6 bases). The germline gives CDR1 SGHTA, CDR2 FQGNSA. Trimming pared 5 bases from V and 5 bases from J, leaving 13 bases between. The CDR3 is made up of 15 amino acids. The CDR3 nucleotides are TGTGCCAGCAGCCGGCTGGGACACAATAATTCACCCCTCCACTTT. The encoded protein is CASSRLGHNNSPLHF. The full variable domain, its missing parts supplied by reference TRBV7-2 and TRBJ1-6, is GAGVSQSPSNKVTEKGKDVELRCDPISGHTALYWYRQSLGQGLEFLIYFQGNSAPDKSGLPSDRFSAERTGGSVSTLTIQRTQQEDSAVYLCASSRLGHNNSPLHFGNGTRLTVT.

The chain couples TRBV20-1 to TRBJ2-7; 9 bases line up with TRBD1. In germline, CDR1 is DFQATT, CDR2 SNEGSKA (reference sequence). V was pared by 4 bases and J by 4 bases, with 8 bases of the junction left unmatched. CDR3 length equals 14 residues. The CDR3 reads CSATPPGQGYEQYF. The CDR3 DNA reads TGCAGTGCTACGCCCCCGGGACAGGGTTACGAGCAGTACTTC.

The rearrangement joins TRBV5-1 to TRBJ1-1; no reliable D call. CDR3 length equals 12 residues. V shed 7 bases and J shed 3 bases, with 10 bases lying between them. CDR1 and CDR2 (germline): SGHRS, YFSETQ. The CDR3 loop is CASARYDTEAFF. The DNA of the CDR3 is TGCGCCAGCGCCCGATACGACACTGAAGCTTTCTTT. Variable domain in full (rest from reference TRBV5-1 and TRBJ1-1): KAGVTQTPRYLIKTRGQQVTLSCSPISGHRSVSWYQQTPGQGLQFLFEYFSETQRNKGNFPGRFSGRQFSNSRSEMNVSTLELGDSALYLCASARYDTEAFFGQGTRLTVV.

This chain joins TRBV9 and TRBJ2-1; D not resolved. Per the germline V gene, CDR1 is SGDLS and CDR2 is YYNGEE. This CDR3 spans 12 amino acids. Deletions cut 2 bases from V and 7 bases from J, with 7 bases between. The DNA for the CDR3 is TGTGCCAGCAGCGTTGACATGAATGAGCAGTTCTTC. Its protein is CASSVDMNEQFF. The full variable domain, its missing parts supplied by reference TRBV9 and TRBJ2-1, is DSGVTQTPKHLITATGQRVTLRCSPRSGDLSVYWYQQSLDQGLQFLIQYYNGEERAKGNILERFSAQQFPDLHSELNLSSLELGDSALYFCASSVDMNEQFFGPGTRLTVL.

The V and J genes are TRBV2 and TRBJ1-1; possible D gene TRBD1, 6 bases. The germline V gene has CDR1 SNHLY and CDR2 FYNNEI. Trimming took off 6 bases at V and 4 bases at J, with 15 bases between the two ends. The CDR3 extends over 14 amino acids. CDR3 in amino acids: CASSPTGTGTEAFF. The DNA of the CDR3 is TGTGCCAGCAGCCCCACAGGGACGGGCACTGAAGCTTTCTTT. Based on the CDR3 plus reference TRBV2 and TRBJ1-1, the full variable domain is EPEVTQTPSHQVTQMGQEVILRCVPISNHLYFYWYRQILGQKVEFLVSFYNNEISEKSEIFDDQFSVERPDGSNFTLKIRSTKLEDSAMYFCASSPTGTGTEAFFGQGTRLTVV.

The chain is built from TRBV11-3 and TRBJ2-3; D is possibly TRBD2 (6 bases). Between the trimmed V and J ends, which lost 3 bases and 7 bases, there was a span of 14 bases. Germline lookup yields CDR1 SGHNT and CDR2 YENEEA. CDR3 length equals 14 residues. CDR3 sequence: CASSFGGSGYTQYF. The CDR3 DNA reads as TGTGCCAGCAGCTTTGGGGGTAGCGGTTATACGCAGTATTTT.

This clonotype was counted a few times. The chain uses TRBV29-1 and TRBJ2-1; 16 positions match TRBD2. V shed 8 bases, J shed 4 bases, and the junction held 8 bases outside the gene matches. The CDR3 runs to 16 residues. CDR1 is SQVTM, CDR2 ANQGSEA, per germline. This chain's CDR3 is CSMRGTSGRVYNEQFF. The DNA for the CDR3 is TGCAGCATGAGGGGGACTAGCGGGAGGGTGTACAATGAGCAGTTCTTC.

The rearrangement links TRBV20-1 to TRBJ2-4; a weak D match, TRBD2 (7 bases). V was pared by 3 bases and J by 0 bases, with 15 bases between. CDR1 is DFQATT and CDR2 is SNEGSKA in the germline V gene (reference sequence). The CDR3 has 16 residues. Here the CDR3 reads CSASPRGGIAKNIQYF. As DNA, the CDR3 is TGCAGTGCTAGCCCGAGGGGGGGGATAGCCAAAAACATTCAGTACTTC.

This chain uses TRBV20-1 with TRBJ2-1; 14 bases agree with TRBD2. V trimming: 3 bases; J trimming: 2 bases; junction bases outside the gene matches: 3. There are 16 residues in the CDR3. Per the germline V gene, CDR1 is DFQATT and CDR2 is SNEGSKA (reference sequence). CDR3 sequence reads: CSASWTSGRTYNEQFF. CDR3 nucleotide sequence: TGCAGTGCTAGTTGGACTAGCGGGAGGACCTACAATGAGCAGTTCTTC.

The chain recombines TRBV2 with TRBJ2-4; TRBD2 matches 7 bases. CDR3 length: 15 residues. CDR1 is SNHLY and CDR2 is FYNNEI in the germline V gene. With 2 bases clipped from V and 13 bases from J, the junction kept 14 bases outside the gene matches. CDR3 region: CASSETRLAPDEQYF. Here the CDR3 DNA reads TGTGCCAGCAGTGAAACTCGACTAGCCCCGGATGAGCAGTACTTC.

The chain joins TRBV10-2 to TRBJ1-1; no reliable D call. Trimming left V 7 bases short and J 5 bases short, with 20 bases between. CDR1 is WSHSY, CDR2 SAAADI, per germline. The CDR3 runs 15 residues. CDR3 protein: CASTPPSSSLTEAFF. CDR3 DNA: TGCGCCAGCACTCCGCCTTCATCCTCGTTAACTGAAGCTTTCTTT.

For this clonotype: Mismatch with germline at one junction end may stem from a read error. In DNA form, the CDR3 reads TGTGCCAGCAGTTACTCCTCCAATGAGCAGTTCTTC. Translation gives CASSYSSNEQFF. The V gene is TRBV6-6, the J gene TRBJ2-1; D is undetermined. Germline V gives CDR1 MNHNY, CDR2 SVGAGI (reference sequence). This CDR3 spans 12 amino acids.

The chain is built from TRBV7-3 and TRBJ2-3; 8 bases are shared with TRBD1. The CDR3 is 14 amino acids. With 5 bases clipped from V and 2 bases from J, the junction kept 3 bases outside the gene matches. CDR1 is SGHTA, CDR2 FQGTGA, per germline. This CDR3 reads CASSPTGVTDTQYF. As DNA, the CDR3 is TGTGCCAGCAGCCCGACAGGGGTCACAGATACGCAGTATTTT.